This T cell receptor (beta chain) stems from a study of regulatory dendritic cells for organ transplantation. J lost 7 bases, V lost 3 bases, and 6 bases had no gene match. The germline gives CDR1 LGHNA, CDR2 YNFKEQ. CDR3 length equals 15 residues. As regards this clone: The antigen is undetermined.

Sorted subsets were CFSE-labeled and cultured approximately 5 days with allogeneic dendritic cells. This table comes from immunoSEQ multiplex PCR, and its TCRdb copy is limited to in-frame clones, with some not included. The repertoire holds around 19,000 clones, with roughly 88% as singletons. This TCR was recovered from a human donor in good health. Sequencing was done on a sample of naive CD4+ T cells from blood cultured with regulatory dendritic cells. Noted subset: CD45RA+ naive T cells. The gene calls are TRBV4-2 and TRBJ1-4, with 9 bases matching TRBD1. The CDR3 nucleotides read TGTGCCAGCAGCCAGTCGACAGGGGGGGGTGAAAAACTGTTTTTT. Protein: CASSQSTGGGEKLFF.